These 7 T cell receptor beta chains share one sample of origin, sequenced in a study of blood T cell repertoires in COVID-19. Repertoires were generated with immunoSEQ multiplex PCR, while TCRdb's copy carries only in-frame clones and drops some. The sample shows about 270,000 clones, approximately 86% of them seen only once. What was sequenced was PBMCs or T cells enriched from blood (not recorded which). These receptors came from a woman aged 18-30 years who had recovered from COVID-19.

This chain uses TRBV5-1 with TRBJ2-3; 8 bases line up with TRBD2. The CDR3 length is 16 residues. Unmatched junction bases numbered 3, after V lost 0 bases and J lost 0 bases. CDR1 and CDR2 from the germline V gene are SGHRS and YFSETQ. The CDR3 DNA follows: TGCGCCAGCAGCTTGGTAACGGGAGGGAGCACAGATACGCAGTATTTT. Translation gives CASSLVTGGSTDTQYF.

The chain uses TRBV19 and TRBJ2-5, with TRBD2 as a possible D gene (6 bases). Germline CDR1 and CDR2: LNHDA and SQIVND (reference sequence). Trimming cost V 6 bases and J 4 bases, with 18 bases left between them. The CDR3 totals 15 residues. The chain's CDR3 is CASSLGGGFGETQYF. As DNA, the CDR3 is TGTGCCAGTAGCCTAGGAGGAGGGTTTGGAGAGACCCAGTACTTC.

The rearrangement links TRBV25-1 to TRBJ2-1; 9 positions match TRBD1. CDR1 MGHDK and CDR2 SYGVNS come from the germline V gene. This CDR3 has 16 residues. V lost 2 bases, J lost 2 bases, and 4 bases stayed unmatched. The CDR3 loop reads CASSEPGTGPYNEQFF. The CDR3 bases are TGTGCCAGCAGTGAACCCGGGACAGGGCCCTACAATGAGCAGTTCTTC.

The chain employs TRBV6-1 and TRBJ1-5; 8 positions match TRBD1. CDR1 and CDR2 from the germline V gene are MNHNS and SASEGT. J was trimmed by 4 bases and V by 2 bases; bases with no gene match: 16. The CDR3 consists of 19 residues. The CDR3 DNA follows: TGTGCCAGCAGTGAATGGTTCTTGACAGGGGCTATTAGGAATCAGCCCCAGCATTTT. Encoded protein: CASSEWFLTGAIRNQPQHF.

V and J are TRBV10-2 and TRBJ1-5, with D perhaps TRBD1 (6 bases). V was cut by 5 bases and J by 6 bases, with 11 bases left in between. CDR3 length equals 13 residues. Germline-derived CDR1 and CDR2 are WSHSY and SAAADI. CDR3: CASSPDRRQPQHF. Written as DNA, the CDR3 is TGCGCCAGCAGTCCGGACAGACGTCAGCCCCAGCATTTT.

This sequence joins TRBV14 and TRBJ2-1; possible D gene TRBD2, 6 bases. Trimming shortened V by 1 base and J by 9 bases, and 10 bases separated the two germline ends. This CDR3 has 13 amino acids. Germline V gene data show CDR1 as SGHDN and CDR2 as FVKESK. CDR3 sequence: CASSQGGEAEQFF. For the CDR3, the DNA is TGTGCCAGCAGCCAAGGGGGGGAGGCTGAGCAGTTCTTC.

The chain joins TRBV2 to TRBJ2-1; 9 bases are a match to TRBD2. V gave up 6 bases and J gave up 3 bases; unmatched junction bases: 3. CDR3 length: 14 residues. The germline CDR1 and CDR2 sequences are SNHLY and FYNNEI. CDR3 nucleotide sequence: TGTGCCAGCAGGCTAGCGGGGATCTACAATGAGCAGTTCTTC. Protein: CASRLAGIYNEQFF.